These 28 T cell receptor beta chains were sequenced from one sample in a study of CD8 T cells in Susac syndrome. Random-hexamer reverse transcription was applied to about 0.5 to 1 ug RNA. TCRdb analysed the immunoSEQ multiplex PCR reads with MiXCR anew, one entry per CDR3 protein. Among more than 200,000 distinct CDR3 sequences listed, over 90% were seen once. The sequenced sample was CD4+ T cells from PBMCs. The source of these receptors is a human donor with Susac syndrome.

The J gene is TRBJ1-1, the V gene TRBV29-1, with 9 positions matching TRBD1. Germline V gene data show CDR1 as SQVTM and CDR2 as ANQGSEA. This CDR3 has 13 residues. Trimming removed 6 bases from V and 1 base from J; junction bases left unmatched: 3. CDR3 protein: CSVRTGENTEAFF. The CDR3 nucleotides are TGCAGCGTCAGGACAGGGGAGAACACTGAAGCTTTCTTT.

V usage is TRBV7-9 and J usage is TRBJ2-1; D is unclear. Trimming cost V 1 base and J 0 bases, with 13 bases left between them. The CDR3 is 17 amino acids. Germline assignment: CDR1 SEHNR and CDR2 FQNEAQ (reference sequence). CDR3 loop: CASSLEHTPGSYNEQFF. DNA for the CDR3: TGTGCCAGCAGCTTAGAGCACACCCCGGGCTCCTACAATGAGCAGTTCTTC.

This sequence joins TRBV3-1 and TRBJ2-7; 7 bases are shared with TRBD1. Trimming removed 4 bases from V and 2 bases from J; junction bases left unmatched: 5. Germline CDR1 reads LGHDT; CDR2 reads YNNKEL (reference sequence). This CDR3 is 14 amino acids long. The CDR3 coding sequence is TGTGCCAGCAGCCCACAGGGGTTCACCTACGAGCAGTACTTC. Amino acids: CASSPQGFTYEQYF.

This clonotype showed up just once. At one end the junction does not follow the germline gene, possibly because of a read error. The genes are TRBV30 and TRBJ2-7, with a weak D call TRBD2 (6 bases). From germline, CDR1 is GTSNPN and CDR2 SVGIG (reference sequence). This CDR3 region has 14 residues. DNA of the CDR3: TGTGCCTGGAAGCGGGCAGGGAGCTCCCACGAGCAGTACTTC. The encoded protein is CAWKRAGSSHEQYF.

CDR3 residues: CSVARTGGRTTEAFF. CDR3 coding DNA: TGCAGCGTTGCCCGGACAGGGGGTCGGACCACTGAAGCTTTCTTT. The rearrangement joins TRBV29-1 to TRBJ1-1; 10 nucleotides agree with TRBD1. The CDR3 runs 15 residues. CDR1 is SQVTM, CDR2 ANQGSEA, per germline. The V gene end was trimmed by 4 bases and the J gene end by 4 bases; junction bases not matched to a gene: 9.

CDR3 region: CASSYALTSGGTYEQYF. DNA for the CDR3: TGTGCCAGCAGTTACGCGCTGACTAGCGGGGGAACCTACGAGCAGTACTTC. V is TRBV6-5 and J is TRBJ2-7, with 12 bases lining up with TRBD2. V lost 2 bases and J lost 2; bases outside the gene matches: 7. Per germline, CDR1 MNHEY and CDR2 SVGAGI. This CDR3 spans 17 amino acids.

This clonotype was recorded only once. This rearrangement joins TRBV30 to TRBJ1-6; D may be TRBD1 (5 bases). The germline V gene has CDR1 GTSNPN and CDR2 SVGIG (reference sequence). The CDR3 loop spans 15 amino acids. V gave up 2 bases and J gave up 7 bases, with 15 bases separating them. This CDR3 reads CAWSSVRRDNSPLHF. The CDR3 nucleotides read TGTGCCTGGAGTTCCGTAAGGAGGGACAATTCACCCCTCCACTTT. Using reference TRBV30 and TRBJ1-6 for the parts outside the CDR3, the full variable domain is SQTIHQWPATLVQPVGSPLSLECTVEGTSNPNLYWYRQAAGRGLQLLFYSVGIGQISSEVPQNLSASRPQDRQFILSSKKLLLSDSGFYLCAWSSVRRDNSPLHFGNGTRLTVT.

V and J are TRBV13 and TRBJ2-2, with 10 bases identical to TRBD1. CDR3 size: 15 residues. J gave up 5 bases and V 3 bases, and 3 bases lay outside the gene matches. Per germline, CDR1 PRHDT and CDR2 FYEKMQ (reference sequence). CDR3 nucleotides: TGTGCCAGCAGCTTCGACAGGGGGCGGACCGGGGAGCTGTTTTTT. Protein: CASSFDRGRTGELFF.

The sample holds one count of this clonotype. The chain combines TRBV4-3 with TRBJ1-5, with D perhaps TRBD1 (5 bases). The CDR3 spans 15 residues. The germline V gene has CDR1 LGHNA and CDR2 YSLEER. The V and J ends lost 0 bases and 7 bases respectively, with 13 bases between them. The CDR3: CASSQDSRGDQPQHF. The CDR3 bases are TGCGCCAGCAGCCAAGATTCAAGAGGGGACCAGCCCCAGCATTTT.

The CDR3 DNA sequence: TGTGCCTGGAGTTTCCGGGACTCTGGTCCTAATCAGCCCCAGCATTTT. Protein product: CAWSFRDSGPNQPQHF. V gene TRBV30 combines with J gene TRBJ1-5; possibly TRBD1 for D (5 bases). Looked up from germline, CDR1 is GTSNPN and CDR2 is SVGIG (reference sequence). There are 16 residues in the CDR3. V dropped 2 bases and J dropped 4 bases, with 18 bases sitting between them.

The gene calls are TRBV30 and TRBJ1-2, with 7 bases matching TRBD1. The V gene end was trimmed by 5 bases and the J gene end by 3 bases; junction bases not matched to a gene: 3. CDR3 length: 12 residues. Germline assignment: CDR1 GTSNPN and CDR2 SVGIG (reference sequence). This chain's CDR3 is CAWAGTDYGYTF. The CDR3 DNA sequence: TGTGCCTGGGCCGGGACAGACTATGGCTACACCTTC.

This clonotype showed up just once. The CDR3 protein is CASSSVVSPDNEQFF. The CDR3 DNA reads as TGTGCCAGCAGTTCCGTAGTCTCGCCGGACAATGAGCAGTTCTTC. The chain combines TRBV6-5 with TRBJ2-1, with D hard to call. The CDR3 has 15 residues. The germline V gene has CDR1 MNHEY and CDR2 SVGAGI. Trimming removed 4 bases from V and 5 bases from J, with 15 bases in between.

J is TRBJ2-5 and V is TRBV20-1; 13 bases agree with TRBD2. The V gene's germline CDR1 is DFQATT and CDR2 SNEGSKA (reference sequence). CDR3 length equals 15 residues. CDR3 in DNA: TGCAGCGCGACCGGACTAGCGGGGGCCGGGGAGACCCAGTACTTC. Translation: CSATGLAGAGETQYF.

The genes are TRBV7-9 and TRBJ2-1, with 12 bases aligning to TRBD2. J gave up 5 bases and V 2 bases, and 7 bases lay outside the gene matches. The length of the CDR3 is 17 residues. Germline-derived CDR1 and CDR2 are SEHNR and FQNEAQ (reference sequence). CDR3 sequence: CASSLPSGGASHNEQFF. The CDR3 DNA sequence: TGTGCCAGCAGCTTACCTAGCGGGGGGGCTTCCCACAATGAGCAGTTCTTC.

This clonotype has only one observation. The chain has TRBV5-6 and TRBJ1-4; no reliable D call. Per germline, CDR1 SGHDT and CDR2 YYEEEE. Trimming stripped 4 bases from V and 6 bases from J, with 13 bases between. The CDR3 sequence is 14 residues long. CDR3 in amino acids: CASSPRGRDEKLFF. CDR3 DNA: TGTGCCAGCAGCCCCCGGGGTAGGGATGAAAAACTGTTTTTT.

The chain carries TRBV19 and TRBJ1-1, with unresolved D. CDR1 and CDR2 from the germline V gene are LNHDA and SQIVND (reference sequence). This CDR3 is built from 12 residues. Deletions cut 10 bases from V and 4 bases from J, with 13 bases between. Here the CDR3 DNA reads TGTGCCACCTCCTCGAGGCGCACTGAAGCTTTCTTT. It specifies CATSSRRTEAFF.

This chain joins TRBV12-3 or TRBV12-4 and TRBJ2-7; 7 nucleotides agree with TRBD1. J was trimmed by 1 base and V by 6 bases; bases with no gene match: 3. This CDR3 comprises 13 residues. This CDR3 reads CASSWTGSYEQYF. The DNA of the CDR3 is TGTGCCAGCAGCTGGACAGGTTCCTACGAGCAGTACTTC.

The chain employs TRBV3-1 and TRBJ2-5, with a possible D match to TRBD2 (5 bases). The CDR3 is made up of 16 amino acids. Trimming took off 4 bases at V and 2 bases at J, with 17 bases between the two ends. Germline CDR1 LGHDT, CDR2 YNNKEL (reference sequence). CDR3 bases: TGTGCCAGCAGCCGCCTAGGAGGCCCCGCTCAAGAGACCCAGTACTTC. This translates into CASSRLGGPAQETQYF.

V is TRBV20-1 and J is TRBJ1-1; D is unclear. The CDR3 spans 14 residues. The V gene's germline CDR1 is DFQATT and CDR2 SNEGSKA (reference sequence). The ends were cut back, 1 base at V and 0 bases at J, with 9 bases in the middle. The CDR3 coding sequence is TGCAGTGCTAGAGTGGAGGGCTTGAACACTGAAGCTTTCTTT. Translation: CSARVEGLNTEAFF.

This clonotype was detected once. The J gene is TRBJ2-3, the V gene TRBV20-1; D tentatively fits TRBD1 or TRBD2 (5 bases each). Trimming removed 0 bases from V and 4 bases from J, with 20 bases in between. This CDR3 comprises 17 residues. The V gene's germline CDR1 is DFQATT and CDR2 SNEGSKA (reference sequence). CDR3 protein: CSAREPPRGEGADTQYF. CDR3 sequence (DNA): TGCAGTGCTAGAGAACCCCCTAGGGGTGAGGGTGCAGATACGCAGTATTTT.

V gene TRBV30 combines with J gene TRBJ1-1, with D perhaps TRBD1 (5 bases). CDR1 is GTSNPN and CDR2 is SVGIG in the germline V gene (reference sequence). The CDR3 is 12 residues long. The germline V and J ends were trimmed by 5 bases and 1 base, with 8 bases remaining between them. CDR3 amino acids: CAWSTENTEAFF. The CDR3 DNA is TGTGCCTGGTCGACAGAGAACACTGAAGCTTTCTTT.

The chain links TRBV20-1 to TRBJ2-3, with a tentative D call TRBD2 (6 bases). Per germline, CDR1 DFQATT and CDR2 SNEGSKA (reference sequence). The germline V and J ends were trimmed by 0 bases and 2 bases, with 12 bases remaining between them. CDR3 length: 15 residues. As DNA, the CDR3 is TGCAGTGCTAGAGATCCCTCTAGCGCCACAGATACGCAGTATTTT. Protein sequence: CSARDPSSATDTQYF.

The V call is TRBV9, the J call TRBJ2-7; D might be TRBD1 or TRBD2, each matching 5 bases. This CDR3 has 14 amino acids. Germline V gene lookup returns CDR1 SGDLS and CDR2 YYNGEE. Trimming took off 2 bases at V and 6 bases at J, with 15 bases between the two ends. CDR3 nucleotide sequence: TGTGCCAGCAGCGTCACTGGGGGAAACGGCGAGCAGTACTTC. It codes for CASSVTGGNGEQYF.

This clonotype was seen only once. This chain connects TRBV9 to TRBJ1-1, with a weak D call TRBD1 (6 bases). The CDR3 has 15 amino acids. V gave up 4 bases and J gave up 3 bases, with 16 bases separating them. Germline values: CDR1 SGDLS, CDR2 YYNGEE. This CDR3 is CASSRRGAGDTEAFF. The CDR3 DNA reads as TGTGCCAGCAGCCGAAGGGGGGCTGGGGACACTGAAGCTTTCTTT.

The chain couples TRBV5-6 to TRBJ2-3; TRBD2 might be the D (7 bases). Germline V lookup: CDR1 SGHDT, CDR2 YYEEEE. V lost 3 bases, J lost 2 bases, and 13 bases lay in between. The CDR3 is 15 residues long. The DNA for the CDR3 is TGTGCCAGCAGCTGGGGAGGGGGTCTCACAGATACGCAGTATTTT. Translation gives CASSWGGGLTDTQYF.

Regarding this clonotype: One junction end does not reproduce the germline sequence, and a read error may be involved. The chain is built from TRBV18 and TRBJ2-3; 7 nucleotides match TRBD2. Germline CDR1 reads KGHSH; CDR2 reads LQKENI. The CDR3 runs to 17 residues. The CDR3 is CASSPPIGRGSTDTQYF. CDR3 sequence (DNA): TGCGCCAGCTCACCACCGATAGGGCGGGGGAGCACAGATACGCAGTATTTT. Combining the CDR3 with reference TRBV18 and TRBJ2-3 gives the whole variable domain NAGVMQNPRHLVRRRGQEARLRCSPMKGHSHVYWYRQLPEEGLKFMVYLQKENIIDESGMPKERFSAEFPKEGPSILRIQQVVRGDSAAYFCASSPPIGRGSTDTQYFGPGTRLTVL.

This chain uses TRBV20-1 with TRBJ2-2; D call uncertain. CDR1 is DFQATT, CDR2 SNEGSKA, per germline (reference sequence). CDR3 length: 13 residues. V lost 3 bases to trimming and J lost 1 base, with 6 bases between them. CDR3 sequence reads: CSARDGNTGELFF. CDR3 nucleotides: TGCAGTGCTAGGGATGGGAACACCGGGGAGCTGTTTTTT.

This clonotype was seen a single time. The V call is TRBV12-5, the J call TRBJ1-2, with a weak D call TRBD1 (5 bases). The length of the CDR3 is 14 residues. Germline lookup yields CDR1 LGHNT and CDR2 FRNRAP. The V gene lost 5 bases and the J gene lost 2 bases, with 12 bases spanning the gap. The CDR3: CASGHGTGNYGYTF. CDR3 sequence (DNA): TGTGCTAGTGGTCACGGGACCGGGAACTATGGCTACACCTTC. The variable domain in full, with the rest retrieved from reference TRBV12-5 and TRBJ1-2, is DARVTQTPRHKVTEMGQEVTMRCQPILGHNTVFWYRQTMMQGLELLAYFRNRAPLDDSGMPKDRFSAEMPDATLATLKIQPSEPRDSAVYFCASGHGTGNYGYTFGSGTRLTVV.